This T cell receptor (beta chain) was documented in a study of blood T cell repertoires in COVID-19. Per germline, CDR1 SQVTM and CDR2 ANQGSEA. The CDR3 consists of 15 residues. V was cut by 6 bases and J by 0 bases, with 14 bases left in between. In the original processing: Nucleated cell counts were estimated from reference gene primer amplification. TCRdb's copy holds only in-frame clones and misses some; the assay was immunoSEQ multiplex PCR. The D gene and trimming were derived from the DNA, and the V and J assignments and clone size from that table. The sample consists of roughly 46,000 clones, around 89% of them appearing once.

Sequenced sample: peripheral blood. This clonotype originated in a man in his fifties with active COVID-19. J is TRBJ1-4 and V is TRBV29-1; TRBD1 might be the D (5 bases). DNA of the CDR3: TGCAGCGTCATGGGGGGATCCACAACTAATGAAAAACTGTTTTTT. This sequence encodes CSVMGGSTTNEKLFF. The full variable domain, in which reference TRBV29-1 and TRBJ1-4 provide the parts outside the CDR3, is SAVISQKPSRDICQRGTSLTIQCQVDSQVTMMFWYRQQPGQSLTLIATANQGSEATYESGFVIDKFPISRPNLTFSTLTVSNMSPEDSSIYLCSVMGGSTTNEKLFFGSGTQLSVL.